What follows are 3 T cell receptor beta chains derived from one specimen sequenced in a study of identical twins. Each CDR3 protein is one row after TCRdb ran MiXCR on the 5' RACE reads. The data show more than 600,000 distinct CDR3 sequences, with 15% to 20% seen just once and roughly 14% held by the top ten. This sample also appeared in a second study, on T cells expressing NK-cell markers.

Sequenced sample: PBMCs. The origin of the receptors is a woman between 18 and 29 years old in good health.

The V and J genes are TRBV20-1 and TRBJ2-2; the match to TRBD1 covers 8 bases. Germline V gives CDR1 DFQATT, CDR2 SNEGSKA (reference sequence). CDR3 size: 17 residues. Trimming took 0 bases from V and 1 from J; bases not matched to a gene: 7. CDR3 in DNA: TGCAGTGCTAGAGATGGTCCGGGACAGGAGAACACCGGGGAGCTGTTTTTT. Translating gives CSARDGPGQENTGELFF.

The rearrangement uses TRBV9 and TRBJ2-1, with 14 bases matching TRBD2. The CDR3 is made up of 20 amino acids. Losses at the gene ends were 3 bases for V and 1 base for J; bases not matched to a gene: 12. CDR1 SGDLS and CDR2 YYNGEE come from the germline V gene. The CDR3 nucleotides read TGTGCCAGCAGCGGAGGACTAGCGGGAGGTCGAACCGATTCCTACAATGAGCAGTTCTTC. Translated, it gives CASSGGLAGGRTDSYNEQFF. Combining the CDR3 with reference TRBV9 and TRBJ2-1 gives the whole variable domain DSGVTQTPKHLITATGQRVTLRCSPRSGDLSVYWYQQSLDQGLQFLIQYYNGEERAKGNILERFSAQQFPDLHSELNLSSLELGDSALYFCASSGGLAGGRTDSYNEQFFGPGTRLTVL.

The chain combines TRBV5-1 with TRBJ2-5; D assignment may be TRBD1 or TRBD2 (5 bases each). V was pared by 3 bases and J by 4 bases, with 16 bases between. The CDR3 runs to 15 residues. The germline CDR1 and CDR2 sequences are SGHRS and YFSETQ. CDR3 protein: CASSWGHTGTETQYF. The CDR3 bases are TGCGCCAGCAGCTGGGGCCATACTGGGACAGAGACCCAGTACTTC.